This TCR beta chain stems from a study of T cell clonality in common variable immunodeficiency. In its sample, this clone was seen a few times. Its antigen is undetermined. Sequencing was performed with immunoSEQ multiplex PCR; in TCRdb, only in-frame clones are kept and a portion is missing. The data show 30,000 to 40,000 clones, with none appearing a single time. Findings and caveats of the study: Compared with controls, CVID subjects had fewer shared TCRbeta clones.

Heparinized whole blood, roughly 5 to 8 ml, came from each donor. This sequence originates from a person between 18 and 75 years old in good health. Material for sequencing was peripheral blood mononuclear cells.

The CDR3 is CASRQGPDNEQFF. CDR3 bases read: TGCGCCAGCAGACAGGGGCCCGACAATGAG. The genes are TRBV10-1 and TRBJ2-1; 7 bases fit TRBD1. Read sequence stops 3 residues before the CDR3 end, and the germline J gene provides the missing end. Germline CDR1 is WNHNN and CDR2 is SYGVQD (reference sequence). The CDR3 contains 13 residues. J lost 5 bases, V lost 6 bases, and 4 bases had no gene match.